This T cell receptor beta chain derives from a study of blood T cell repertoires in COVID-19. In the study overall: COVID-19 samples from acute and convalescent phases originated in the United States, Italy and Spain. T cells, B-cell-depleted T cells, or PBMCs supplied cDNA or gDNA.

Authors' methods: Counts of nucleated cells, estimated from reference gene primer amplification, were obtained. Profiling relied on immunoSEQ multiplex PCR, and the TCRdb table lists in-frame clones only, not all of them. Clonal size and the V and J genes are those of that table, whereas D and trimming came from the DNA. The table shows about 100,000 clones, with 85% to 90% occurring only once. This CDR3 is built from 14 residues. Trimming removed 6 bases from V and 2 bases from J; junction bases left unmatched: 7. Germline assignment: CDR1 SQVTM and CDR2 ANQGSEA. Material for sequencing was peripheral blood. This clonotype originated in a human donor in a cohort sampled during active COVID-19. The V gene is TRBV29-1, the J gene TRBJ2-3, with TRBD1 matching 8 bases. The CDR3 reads CSVSQGAITDTQYF. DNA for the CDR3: TGCAGCGTAAGCCAGGGGGCGATCACAGATACGCAGTATTTT.